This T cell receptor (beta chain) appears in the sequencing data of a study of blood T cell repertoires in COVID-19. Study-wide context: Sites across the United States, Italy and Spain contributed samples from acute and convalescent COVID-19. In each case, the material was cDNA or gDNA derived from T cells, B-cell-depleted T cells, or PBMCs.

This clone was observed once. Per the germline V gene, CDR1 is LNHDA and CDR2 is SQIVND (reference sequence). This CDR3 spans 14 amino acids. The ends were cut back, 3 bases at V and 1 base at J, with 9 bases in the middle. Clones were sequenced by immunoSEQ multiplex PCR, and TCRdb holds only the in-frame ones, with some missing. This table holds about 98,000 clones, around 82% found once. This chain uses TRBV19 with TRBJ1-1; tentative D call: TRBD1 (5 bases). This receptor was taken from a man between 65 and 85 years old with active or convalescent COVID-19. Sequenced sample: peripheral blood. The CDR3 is CASSIGAENTEAFF. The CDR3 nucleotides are TGTGCCAGTAGTATTGGGGCAGAGAACACTGAAGCTTTCTTT.